The sequence of this T cell receptor beta chain was determined in a study of control samples from healthy donors and cancer patients. Clones were sequenced by immunoSEQ multiplex PCR, and TCRdb holds only the in-frame ones, with some missing. The data hold about 160,000 clones, with 70% to 90% observed a single time. CDR3 length: 15 amino acids. J gave up 2 bases and V 1 base, and 5 bases lay outside the gene matches. Germline CDR1 SGHTA, CDR2 FQGNSA. This clone was recorded only once. The rearrangement uses TRBV7-2 and TRBJ2-7; 7 bases agree with TRBD1. Sample: blood. The sequence derives from a man aged 30-40 years in good health. CDR3 residues: CASSLGIGTAYEQYF. DNA of the CDR3: TGTGCCAGCAGCTTAGGGATCGGGACAGCCTACGAGCAGTACTTC.